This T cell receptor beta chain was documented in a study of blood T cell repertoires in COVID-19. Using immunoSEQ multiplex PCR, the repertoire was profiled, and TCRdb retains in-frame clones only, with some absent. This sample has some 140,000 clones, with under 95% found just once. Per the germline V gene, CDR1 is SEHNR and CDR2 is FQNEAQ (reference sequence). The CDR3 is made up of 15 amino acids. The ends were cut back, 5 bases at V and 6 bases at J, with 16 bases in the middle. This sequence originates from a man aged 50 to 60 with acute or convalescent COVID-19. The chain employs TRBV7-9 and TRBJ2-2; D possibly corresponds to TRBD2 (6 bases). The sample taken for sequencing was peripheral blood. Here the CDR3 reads CASSLHASDSGELFF. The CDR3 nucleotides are TGTGCCAGCAGCCTACATGCTAGCGACTCCGGGGAGCTGTTTTTT.